The sequence of this T cell receptor (beta chain) was determined in a study of blood T cell repertoires in COVID-19. Two negative PCRs, clearance, or symptom resolution had been documented for recovered Cohort 3 donors. The CDR3 sequence is 12 residues long. Per the germline V gene, CDR1 is MNHEY and CDR2 is SVGAGI. V dropped 2 bases and J dropped 5 bases, with 7 bases sitting between them. Original analysis: Estimation of nucleated cell counts relied on the amplification of reference gene primers. Libraries were prepared by immunoSEQ multiplex PCR; TCRdb keeps only in-frame clonotypes and omits some of them. D and trimming were read from the DNA, whereas the V and J calls and clone size are those reported in that table. The sample comprises some 230,000 clones, approximately 84% of which are singletons, and 15% rests with the top ten.

This chain connects TRBV6-5 to TRBJ2-7; TRBD1 might be the D (5 bases). Input material: PBMCs or T cells enriched from blood (not recorded which). The receptor's source is a man aged 35 to 55 who had recovered from COVID-19. Here the CDR3 reads CASSYAGNEQYF. CDR3 nucleotides: TGTGCCAGCAGTTACGCAGGGAACGAGCAGTACTTC.